The sequence of this T cell receptor (beta chain) was determined in a study of response to subunit inactivated influenza vaccine. TCRdb ran MiXCR on the RT-PCR reads and lists one entry per CDR3 protein. This table holds about 180,000 distinct CDR3 sequences, around a tenth found once. This clonotype was observed at least ten times. Trimming shortened V by 1 base and J by 1 base, and 4 bases separated the two germline ends. CDR3 length equals 14 residues. Material: non-naive T cells sorted from PBMCs, obtained on the day of vaccination. The chain joins TRBV12-3 or TRBV12-4 to TRBJ2-2; D remains unclear. This receptor was taken from a man aged 50 to 60 who received an inactivated influenza vaccine. This CDR3 is CASSLGQNTGELFF. CDR3 DNA sequence: TGTGCCAGCAGTTTAGGGCAGAACACCGGGGAGCTGTTTTTT.